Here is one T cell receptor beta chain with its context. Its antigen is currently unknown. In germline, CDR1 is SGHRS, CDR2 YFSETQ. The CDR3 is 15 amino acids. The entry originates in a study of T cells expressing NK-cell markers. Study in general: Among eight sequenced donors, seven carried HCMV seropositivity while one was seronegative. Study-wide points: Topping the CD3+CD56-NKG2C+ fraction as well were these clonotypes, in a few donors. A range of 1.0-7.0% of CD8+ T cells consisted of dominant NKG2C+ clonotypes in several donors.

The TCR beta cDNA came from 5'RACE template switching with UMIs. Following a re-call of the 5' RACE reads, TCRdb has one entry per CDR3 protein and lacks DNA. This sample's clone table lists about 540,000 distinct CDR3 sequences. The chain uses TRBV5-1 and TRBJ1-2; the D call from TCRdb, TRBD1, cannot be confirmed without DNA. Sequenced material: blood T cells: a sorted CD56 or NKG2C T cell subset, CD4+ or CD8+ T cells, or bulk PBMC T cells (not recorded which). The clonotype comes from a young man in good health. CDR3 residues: CASSLAGGGSSGYTF.